Below, 30 T cell receptor beta chains from the same sample are listed, as sequenced in a study of T cell changes during pregnancy in multiple sclerosis. The protocol was immunoSEQ multiplex PCR, while the TCRdb copy is restricted to in-frame clones and leaves out a portion. The table shows 85,000 to 130,000 clones, with approximately 90% occurring only once. The specimen comprised peripheral blood, sampled after pregnancy. The receptors here all came from a female donor with multiple sclerosis, enrolled in a pregnancy study.

The V gene is TRBV18, the J gene TRBJ1-6; a weak D match, TRBD1 (5 bases). The CDR3 has 15 amino acids. Germline V lookup: CDR1 KGHSH, CDR2 LQKENI. The V and J ends lost 4 bases and 7 bases respectively, with 14 bases between them. CDR3 region: CASSRTDSSNSPLHF. The CDR3, as DNA: TGTGCCAGCTCACGAACCGACAGCTCCAATTCACCCCTCCACTTT.

The chain joins TRBV9 to TRBJ2-7; 9 bases match TRBD1. V dropped 3 bases and J dropped 5; count of bases not matched to a gene: 6. CDR1 SGDLS and CDR2 YYNGEE come from the germline V gene. The CDR3 sequence is 14 residues long. CDR3 sequence (DNA): TGTGCCAGCAGCGCGGGACAGGGCCGGCACGAGCAGTACTTC. This codes for CASSAGQGRHEQYF.

The chain is built from TRBV2 and TRBJ2-3; tentative D call: TRBD1 (5 bases). Trimming cost V 4 bases and J 7 bases, with 15 bases left between them. This CDR3 region has 14 residues. The germline V gene has CDR1 SNHLY and CDR2 FYNNEI. The CDR3 protein is CASSGTSTRHTQYF. DNA of the CDR3: TGTGCCAGCAGTGGGACATCCACCCGGCATACGCAGTATTTT.

This clone came up a few times. The V and J genes are TRBV9 and TRBJ2-1; a possible D gene is TRBD2 (5 bases). Between the trimmed V and J ends, which lost 4 bases and 1 base, there was a span of 15 bases. The CDR3 consists of 16 residues. Germline CDR1 is SGDLS and CDR2 is YYNGEE. The CDR3 DNA sequence: TGTGCCAGCAGCATCAATAGCGATCCTTCCTACAATGAGCAGTTCTTC. Its protein is CASSINSDPSYNEQFF.

The chain recombines TRBV6-1 with TRBJ2-2; D may be TRBD2 (6 bases). CDR1 is MNHNS and CDR2 is SASEGT in the germline V gene. V gave up 1 base and J gave up 2 bases, with 8 bases separating them. This CDR3 region has 15 residues. The CDR3 spells CASSEVGLNTGELFF. Written as DNA, the CDR3 is TGTGCCAGCAGTGAAGTCGGACTAAACACCGGGGAGCTGTTTTTT.

This clone has a single count. The chain joins TRBV28 to TRBJ1-2; D might be TRBD1 (5 bases). V lost 4 bases, J lost 8 bases, and 14 bases lay in between. This CDR3 spans 13 amino acids. The germline V gene has CDR1 MDHEN and CDR2 SYDVKM. CDR3 DNA sequence: TGTGCCAGCAGTTGGGGGGGGGAGAGAGGCTACACCTTC. This encodes CASSWGGERGYTF.

The chain uses TRBV11-2 and TRBJ1-2; maybe TRBD1 (5 bases). Trimming cost V 5 bases and J 4 bases, with 23 bases left between them. The CDR3 consists of 17 residues. Germline V gene lookup returns CDR1 SGHAT and CDR2 FQNNGV. CDR3 nucleotides: TGTGCCAGCAGCCCCCGAGAAACAGGTCACTCCATCTATGGCTACACCTTC. As protein: CASSPRETGHSIYGYTF.

The chain joins TRBV5-1 to TRBJ1-1; D unclear. Trimming removed 0 bases from V and 6 bases from J, with 12 bases in between. This CDR3 has 14 amino acids. Germline V lookup: CDR1 SGHRS, CDR2 YFSETQ. In DNA form, the CDR3 reads TGCGCCAGCAGCTTGGACGGTGCTTACTCTGAAGCTTTCTTT. Encoded protein: CASSLDGAYSEAFF.

The chain carries TRBV18 and TRBJ2-3; 9 bases are a match to TRBD2. The V segment lost 0 bases and the J segment 6 bases; nucleotides outside the gene matches: 7. Germline values: CDR1 KGHSH, CDR2 LQKENI. CDR3 length equals 16 residues. The chain's CDR3 is CASSPPGSGRLDTQYF. The CDR3 DNA reads as TGTGCCAGCTCACCACCCGGTAGCGGGAGACTCGATACGCAGTATTTT.

This chain connects TRBV30 to TRBJ1-4; TRBD1 is a possible D gene (5 bases). The germline V and J ends were trimmed by 6 bases and 10 bases, with 18 bases remaining between them. In germline, CDR1 is GTSNPN, CDR2 SVGIG (reference sequence). CDR3 length: 13 amino acids. CDR3 in amino acids: CACPAGPRGKLFF. The DNA of the CDR3 is TGTGCCTGTCCCGCGGGACCAAGAGGAAAACTGTTTTTT.

The chain has TRBV5-1 and TRBJ1-1; 7 nucleotides align to TRBD1. V dropped 3 bases and J dropped 0; count of bases not matched to a gene: 2. This CDR3 has 14 amino acids. Germline values: CDR1 SGHRS, CDR2 YFSETQ. This CDR3 reads CASSWDSMNTEAFF. CDR3 bases: TGCGCCAGCAGCTGGGACAGTATGAACACTGAAGCTTTCTTT.

The chain combines TRBV5-6 with TRBJ2-1; tentatively, D is TRBD2 (6 bases). V was pared by 0 bases and J by 7 bases, with 11 bases between. Germline V gene sequence: CDR1 SGHDT, CDR2 YYEEEE. The CDR3 contains 14 residues. The CDR3: CASSLEGLKNEQFF. The CDR3 DNA reads as TGTGCCAGCAGCTTGGAGGGACTGAAGAATGAGCAGTTCTTC.

The chain is built from TRBV5-1 and TRBJ1-3; 9 bases match TRBD1. Looked up from germline, CDR1 is SGHRS and CDR2 is YFSETQ. The CDR3 runs to 16 residues. Trimming removed 3 bases from V and 0 bases from J; junction bases left unmatched: 4. The CDR3: CASSSGTGTSGNTIYF. DNA for the CDR3: TGCGCCAGCAGCTCCGGGACAGGGACCTCTGGAAACACCATATATTTT.

The rearrangement joins TRBV11-2 to TRBJ2-7; 8 bases are shared with TRBD2. This CDR3 region has 16 residues. The germline V gene encodes CDR1 SGHAT and CDR2 FQNNGV. V lost 2 bases, J lost 0 bases, and 6 bases stayed unmatched. The CDR3 DNA is TGTGCCAGCAGCTTAATCGGGCGGGGGGACTCCTACGAGCAGTACTTC. Translated: CASSLIGRGDSYEQYF. Complete variable domain (other parts from reference TRBV11-2 and TRBJ2-7): EAGVAQSPRYKIIEKRQSVAFWCNPISGHATLYWYQQILGQGPKLLIQFQNNGVVDDSQLPKDRFSAERLKGVDSTLKIQPAKLEDSAVYLCASSLIGRGDSYEQYFGPGTRLTVT.

The chain is built from TRBV11-2 and TRBJ2-3, with D possibly being TRBD2 (6 bases). The CDR3 loop spans 17 amino acids. Trimming shortened V by 2 bases and J by 0 bases, and 15 bases separated the two germline ends. Germline V lookup: CDR1 SGHAT, CDR2 FQNNGV. The CDR3 reads CASSLHRAGTSTDTQYF. The CDR3 DNA follows: TGTGCCAGCAGCTTACATCGGGCGGGAACTAGCACAGATACGCAGTATTTT.

This sequence joins TRBV19 and TRBJ2-3; D is ambiguous. CDR1 LNHDA and CDR2 SQIVND come from the germline V gene (reference sequence). V gave up 4 bases and J gave up 2 bases, with 10 bases separating them. The CDR3 sequence is 14 residues long. CDR3 amino acids: CASSSEPHTDTQYF. The CDR3 DNA reads as TGTGCCAGTAGTAGCGAGCCGCACACAGATACGCAGTATTTT.

V usage is TRBV27 and J usage is TRBJ2-7, with 7 bases aligning to TRBD1. Trimming cost V 6 bases and J 1 base; bases outside gene matches: 3. CDR1 is MNHEY and CDR2 is SMNVEV in the germline V gene (reference sequence). This CDR3 comprises 13 residues. Here the CDR3 reads CASRRQGSYEQYF. CDR3 in DNA: TGTGCCAGCAGGCGACAGGGATCCTACGAGCAGTACTTC.

This chain joins TRBV28 and TRBJ1-2; 7 positions agree with TRBD1. V was clipped by 8 bases and J by 8 bases; unmatched bases: 8. CDR1 is MDHEN, CDR2 SYDVKM, per germline. The CDR3 has 12 amino acids. CDR3 region: CASLGGARGYTF. CDR3 in DNA: TGTGCCAGCTTAGGGGGCGCCCGGGGCTACACCTTC.

Comment on this clone: Other DNA sequences within the sample encode an identical CDR3. The chain couples TRBV5-4 to TRBJ1-4; 7 nucleotides match TRBD1. The CDR3 runs to 15 residues. Germline V gives CDR1 SGHNT, CDR2 YYREEE (reference sequence). V was clipped by 4 bases and J by 0 bases; unmatched bases: 3. The CDR3 loop is CASSPTGATNEKLFF. In DNA, the CDR3 is TGTGCCAGCAGCCCCACAGGGGCAACTAATGAAAAACTGTTTTTT.

J is TRBJ2-3 and V is TRBV27; perhaps TRBD2 as D (6 bases). V lost 5 bases and J lost 3, with 15 bases in between. CDR3 length: 15 residues. Germline V gene data show CDR1 as MNHEY and CDR2 as SMNVEV (reference sequence). CDR3 DNA: TGTGCCAGCAGTCGACGGGACTCCCGGACAGATACGCAGTATTTT. Translating it yields CASSRRDSRTDTQYF.

The chain uses TRBV14 and TRBJ2-7, with D hard to call. V lost 1 base and J 13 bases, leaving 11 bases between the germline ends. The CDR3 runs to 11 residues. In germline, CDR1 is SGHDN, CDR2 FVKESK. The chain's CDR3 is CASSQGLSYYF. CDR3 sequence (DNA): TGTGCCAGCAGCCAAGGACTGTCGTACTACTTC. Full variable domain (missing parts from reference TRBV14 and TRBJ2-7): EAGVTQFPSHSVIEKGQTVTLRCDPISGHDNLYWYRRVMGKEIKFLLHFVKESKQDESGMPNNRFLAERTGGTYSTLKVQPAELEDSGVYFCASSQGLSYYFGPGTRLTVT.

The chain has TRBV2 and TRBJ2-5, with TRBD1 as a possible D gene (6 bases). CDR3 length: 12 amino acids. Germline CDR1 SNHLY, CDR2 FYNNEI. Between the trimmed V and J ends, which lost 8 bases and 5 bases, there was a span of 12 bases. The CDR3 sequence: CASGGPTETQYF. The CDR3 DNA reads as TGTGCCAGCGGGGGCCCCACGGAGACCCAGTACTTC.

V and J are TRBV5-1 and TRBJ1-1, with TRBD1 identical over 7 bases. Per the germline V gene, CDR1 is SGHRS and CDR2 is YFSETQ. The CDR3 runs 16 residues. Trimming at V came to 4 bases and at J to 1 base, leaving 10 bases not matched to a gene. In DNA form, the CDR3 reads TGCGCCAGCAGCCGAACCACGCAGGGGGGGAACACTGAAGCTTTCTTT. Translation gives CASSRTTQGGNTEAFF.

This chain links TRBV9 with TRBJ2-5, with 10 bases matching TRBD1. Per germline, CDR1 SGDLS and CDR2 YYNGEE. The V segment lost 4 bases and the J segment 5 bases; nucleotides outside the gene matches: 8. CDR3 length: 15 residues. This chain's CDR3 is CASSTGQGERETQYF. The CDR3 DNA reads as TGTGCCAGCAGCACCGGACAGGGGGAAAGGGAGACCCAGTACTTC.

V is TRBV29-1 and J is TRBJ1-2; D gene uncertain. Germline loops: CDR1 SQVTM, CDR2 ANQGSEA. This CDR3 is built from 12 residues. CDR3 amino acids: CRGGWVWDGYTF. The CDR3 bases are TGCAGAGGCGGCTGGGTGTGGGATGGCTACACCTTC.

The chain couples TRBV6-1 to TRBJ2-2, with D maybe TRBD1 (5 bases). Germline CDR1 reads MNHNS; CDR2 reads SASEGT. The CDR3 has 14 residues. Trimming stripped 10 bases from V and 4 bases from J, with 16 bases between. DNA of the CDR3: TGTGCCACCCGGGCTAGGGGTGGCACCGGGGAGCTGTTTTTT. It specifies CATRARGGTGELFF.

The chain recombines TRBV10-1 with TRBJ2-7; the D is unclear. The CDR3 is 12 amino acids. Germline-derived CDR1 and CDR2 are WNHNN and SYGVQD (reference sequence). V was cut by 0 bases and J by 5 bases, with 5 bases left in between. The CDR3 nucleotides read TGCGCCAGCAGTGAGTCGTGGCACGAGCAGTACTTC. Translated: CASSESWHEQYF.

The V and J genes are TRBV2 and TRBJ1-2, with a tentative D call TRBD1 (5 bases). With 6 bases removed from V and 7 bases from J, the gap between germline ends came to 15 bases. Per germline, CDR1 SNHLY and CDR2 FYNNEI. CDR3 length equals 13 residues. The CDR3 here is CASRTGEVGGYTF. CDR3 DNA sequence: TGTGCCAGCAGGACGGGGGAGGTGGGTGGCTACACCTTC.

This sequence joins TRBV7-9 and TRBJ1-1; D might be TRBD1 (5 bases). The ends were cut back, 5 bases at V and 1 base at J, with 14 bases in the middle. The CDR3 extends over 15 amino acids. In germline, CDR1 is SEHNR, CDR2 FQNEAQ (reference sequence). The CDR3 nucleotides are TGTGCCAGCAGCCCTGGCGGGGCAGGGAACACTGAAGCTTTCTTT. This gives the protein CASSPGGAGNTEAFF.

V and J are TRBV6-1 and TRBJ2-6; 11 positions agree with TRBD1. Unmatched junction bases numbered 8, after V lost 4 bases and J lost 3 bases. The CDR3 runs 18 residues. Germline CDR1 MNHNS, CDR2 SASEGT. CDR3 nucleotide sequence: TGTGCCAGCAGTGCGGACAGGGGGCTTGGAGATGGGGCCAACGTCCTGACTTTC. This sequence encodes CASSADRGLGDGANVLTF.